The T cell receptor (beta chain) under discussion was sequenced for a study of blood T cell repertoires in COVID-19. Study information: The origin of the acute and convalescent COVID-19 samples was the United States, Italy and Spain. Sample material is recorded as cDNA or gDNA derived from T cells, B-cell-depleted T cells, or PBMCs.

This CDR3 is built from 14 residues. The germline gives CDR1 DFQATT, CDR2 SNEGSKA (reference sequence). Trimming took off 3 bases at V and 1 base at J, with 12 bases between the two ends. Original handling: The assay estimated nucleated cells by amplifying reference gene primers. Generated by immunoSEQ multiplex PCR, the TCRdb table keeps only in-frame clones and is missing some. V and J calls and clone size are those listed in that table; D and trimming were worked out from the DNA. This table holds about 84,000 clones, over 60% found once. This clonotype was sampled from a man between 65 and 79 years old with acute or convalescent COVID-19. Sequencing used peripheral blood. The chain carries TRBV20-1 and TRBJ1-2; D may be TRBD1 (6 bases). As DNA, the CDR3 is TGCAGTGCTAGTAACCTCAGGGGTAACTATGGCTACACCTTC. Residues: CSASNLRGNYGYTF.